This T cell receptor (beta chain) was sequenced in a study of blood T cell repertoires in COVID-19. Study background: Donors in the United States, Italy and Spain gave samples during acute or convalescent COVID-19. Nucleic acid was either cDNA or gDNA, and it came from T cells, B-cell-depleted T cells, or PBMCs.

This study enrolled people aged roughly 18 to 90 from about 26 US geographic areas. Donors of Cohort 3 who recovered were those that had two negative PCRs, clearance, or symptom resolution. Assay used: immunoSEQ multiplex PCR; TCRdb lists only in-frame clones, some missing. The sample holds about 440,000 clones; roughly 87% are singletons and the top ten take about 0.6%. V lost 3 bases and J 3 bases, leaving 15 bases between the germline ends. The CDR3 covers 16 residues. Germline V gives CDR1 SGDLS, CDR2 YYNGEE. V is TRBV9 and J is TRBJ2-2; TRBD2 is a possible D gene (6 bases). The sequence was obtained from a young man who had recovered from COVID-19. Specimen: PBMCs or T cells enriched from blood (not recorded which). The CDR3 is CASSALGSGYTGELFF. CDR3 nucleotide sequence: TGTGCCAGCAGCGCCCTGGGGAGCGGGTACACCGGGGAGCTGTTTTTT.